The 5 T cell receptor beta chains in this list originate from one sample, sequenced in a study of neurological immune-mediated disorders. Each CDR3 protein gets one entry after TCRdb re-called the 5' RACE reads with MiXCR. In the table there are tens of thousands of distinct CDR3 sequences, 4.5% of which are singletons. The sample consisted of PBMCs. The source of these receptors is a woman aged 55-69 years with multiple sclerosis.

This clonotype came up many times. The J gene is TRBJ2-1, the V gene TRBV7-9; TRBD2 matches at 7 bases. The CDR3 spans 17 residues. From germline, CDR1 is SEHNR and CDR2 FQNEAQ (reference sequence). Trimming at V came to 5 bases and at J to 2 bases, leaving 12 bases not matched to a gene. The CDR3 bases are TGTGCCAGCAGCCCCCCCTTCCGGCTAGCGGCCTACAATGAGCAGTTCTTC. As protein: CASSPPFRLAAYNEQFF.

This clonotype has at least ten counts. The gene calls are TRBV6-2 or TRBV6-3 and TRBJ2-1; no clear D gene. Trimming removed 2 bases at V and 8 bases at J, with 7 bases between. CDR1 MNHEY and CDR2 SVGEGT come from the germline V gene. The CDR3 totals 12 residues. Written as DNA, the CDR3 is TGTGCCAGCAGTTACAGCGTTGATGAGCAGTTCTTC. Translating it yields CASSYSVDEQFF.

This chain links TRBV3-1 with TRBJ1-2, with D uncertain. Germline CDR1 and CDR2: LGHDT and YNNKEL (reference sequence). V was clipped by 1 base and J by 4 bases, with 4 bases between them. This CDR3 comprises 12 residues. This CDR3 is CASSQVAYGYTF. The CDR3 DNA is TGTGCCAGCAGCCAAGTAGCCTATGGCTACACCTTC.

This clonotype was seen only a few times. The chain uses TRBV7-3 and TRBJ2-5, with D perhaps matching TRBD1 (6 bases). The V gene's germline CDR1 is SGHTA and CDR2 FQGTGA. The CDR3 has 14 residues. V was cut by 5 bases and J by 4 bases, with 14 bases left in between. This chain's CDR3 is CASSRQVGGETQYF. The CDR3 coding sequence is TGTGCCAGCAGCCGACAGGTTGGGGGAGAGACCCAGTACTTC.

This clonotype was found many times. This sequence joins TRBV10-2 and TRBJ1-1; 7 bases align to TRBD1. The CDR3 spans 13 residues. Germline V gives CDR1 WSHSY, CDR2 SAAADI. With 7 bases clipped from V and 5 bases from J, the junction kept 7 bases outside the gene matches. The CDR3 DNA reads as TGCGCCAGCATGGGGGCAGGGGGTACTGAAGCTTTCTTT. The encoded protein is CASMGAGGTEAFF.